The 2 T cell receptor beta chains in this list originate from one sample, sequenced in a study of T cells expressing NK-cell markers. TCRdb derives one entry per CDR3 protein from the 5' RACE reads, leaving out DNA. The sample table sets out over 350,000 distinct CDR3 sequences. Sequencing was carried out using blood T cells: a sorted CD56 or NKG2C T cell subset, CD4+ or CD8+ T cells, or bulk PBMC T cells (not recorded which). The receptor set was obtained from a woman aged 50 to 60 in good health.

The rearrangement uses TRBV27 and TRBJ1-6; the TRBD1 assignment by TCRdb is unverifiable without DNA. In germline, CDR1 is MNHEY, CDR2 SMNVEV (reference sequence). There are 14 residues in the CDR3. CDR3 residues: CASSLSLPGSPLHF.

The rearrangement joins TRBV7-8 to TRBJ2-1; TCRdb's assignment of TRBD2 cannot be checked, as there is no DNA. This CDR3 is 15 amino acids long. From germline, CDR1 is SGHVS and CDR2 FQNEAQ. The CDR3 sequence: CASSSLAGVDNEQFF.